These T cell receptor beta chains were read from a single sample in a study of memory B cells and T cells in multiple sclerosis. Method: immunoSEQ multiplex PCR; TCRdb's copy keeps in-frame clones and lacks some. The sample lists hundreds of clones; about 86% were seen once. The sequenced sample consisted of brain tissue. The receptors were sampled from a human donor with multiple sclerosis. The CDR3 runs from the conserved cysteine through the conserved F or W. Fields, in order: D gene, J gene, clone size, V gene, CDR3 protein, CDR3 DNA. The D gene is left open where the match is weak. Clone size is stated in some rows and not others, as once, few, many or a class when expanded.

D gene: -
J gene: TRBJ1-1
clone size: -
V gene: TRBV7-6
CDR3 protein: CASSHHGKGGHTEAFF
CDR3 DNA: TGTGCCAGCAGCCACCACGGGAAAGGGGGGCACACTGAAGCTTTCTTT

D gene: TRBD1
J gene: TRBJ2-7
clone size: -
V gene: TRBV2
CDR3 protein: CASSWDRLNDEQYF
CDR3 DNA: TGTGCCAGCAGTTGGGACAGGCTGAACGACGAGCAGTACTTC

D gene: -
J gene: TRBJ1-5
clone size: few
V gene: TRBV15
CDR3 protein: CATSRDRLGQPQHF
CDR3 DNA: TGTGCCACCAGCAGAGATCGTCTGGGACAGCCCCAGCATTTT

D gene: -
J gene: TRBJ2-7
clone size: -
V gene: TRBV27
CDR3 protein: CASSPVPGTTYYEQYF
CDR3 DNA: TGTGCCAGCAGTCCAGTCCCCGGGACCACATACTACGAGCAGTACTTC

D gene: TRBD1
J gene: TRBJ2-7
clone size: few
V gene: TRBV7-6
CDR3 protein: CASSQSAATGNYEQYF
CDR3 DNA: TGTGCCAGCAGCCAATCCGCCGCGACAGGGAATTACGAGCAGTACTTC

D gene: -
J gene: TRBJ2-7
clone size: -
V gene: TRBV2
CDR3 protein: CASKFSYAYEQYF
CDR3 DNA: TGTGCCAGCAAATTTAGCTACGCCTACGAGCAGTACTTC

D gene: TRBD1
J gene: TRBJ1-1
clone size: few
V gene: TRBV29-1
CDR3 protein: CSVERGQGMNTEAFF
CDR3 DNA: TGCAGCGTTGAGAGGGGGCAGGGTATGAACACTGAAGCTTTCTTT

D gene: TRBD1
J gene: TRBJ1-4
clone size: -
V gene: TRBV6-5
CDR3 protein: CASKGQATNEKLFF
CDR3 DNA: TGTGCCAGTAAGGGACAGGCAACTAATGAAAAACTGTTTTTT

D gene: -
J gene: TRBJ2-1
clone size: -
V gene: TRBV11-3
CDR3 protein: CASSLGSEHNEQFF
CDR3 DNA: TGTGCCAGCAGCTTAGGATCCGAGCACAATGAGCAGTTCTTC

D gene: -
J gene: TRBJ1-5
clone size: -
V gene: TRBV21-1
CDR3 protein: CASRTAVLHWHHQPQHF
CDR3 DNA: TGTGCCAGCAGAACGGCTGTGCTACATTGGCATCATCAGCCCCAGCATTTT

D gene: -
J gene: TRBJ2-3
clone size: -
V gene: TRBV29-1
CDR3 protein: CSVEGQGYTDTQYF
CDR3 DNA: TGCAGCGTTGAGGGCCAGGGGTACACAGATACGCAGTATTTT

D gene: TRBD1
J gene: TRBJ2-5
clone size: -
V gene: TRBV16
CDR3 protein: CASSQSWGQGPRETQYF
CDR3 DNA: TGTGCCAGCAGCCAATCTTGGGGACAGGGCCCTCGGGAGACCCAGTACTTC

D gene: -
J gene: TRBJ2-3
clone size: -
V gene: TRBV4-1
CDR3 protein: CASSQVPRGTDTQYF
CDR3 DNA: TGCGCCAGCAGCCAAGTCCCACGGGGCACAGATACGCAGTATTTT

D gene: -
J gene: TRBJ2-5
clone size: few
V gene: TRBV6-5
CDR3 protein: CASRRGAVETQYF
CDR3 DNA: TGTGCCAGCAGGCGAGGGGCGGTCGAGACCCAGTACTTC

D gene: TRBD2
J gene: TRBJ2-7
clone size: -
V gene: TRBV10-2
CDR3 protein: CASSASGGVYEQYF
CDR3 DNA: TGCGCCAGCAGTGCTAGCGGGGGAGTCTACGAGCAGTACTTC

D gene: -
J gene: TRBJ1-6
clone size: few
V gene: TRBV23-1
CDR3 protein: CASGEANSPLHF
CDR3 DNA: TGCGCCAGCGGGGAAGCTAATTCACCCCTCCACTTT